The clone carrying this T cell receptor beta chain was picked up many times. The antigen is undetermined. The read is 3 residues too short to cover the CDR3 end, so that end is filled in from the germline J gene. V gave up 5 bases and J gave up 0 bases; unmatched junction bases: 2. This CDR3 is built from 14 residues. Germline CDR1 reads SGHTA; CDR2 reads FQGTGA. TCRdb keeps only in-frame clones here, not all; method: immunoSEQ multiplex PCR. This sample shows 55,000 or so clones and no singletons; 5.4% rests with the ten largest. The data belong to a study of T cell clonality in common variable immunodeficiency. Study-wide points: In common variable immunodeficiency, TCR beta chains reportedly carried fewer deletions and N-nucleotide insertions.

This chain uses TRBV7-3 with TRBJ1-1; 8 bases align to TRBD1. The clonotype originates from a person aged 18 to 70 in good health. Sequencing was done on a sample of peripheral blood mononuclear cells. CDR3 DNA, as far as it was read: TGTGCCAGCAGCGTACAGGGGGTGAACACTGAA. It translates to CASSVQGVNTE. The whole CDR3 protein reads CASSVQGVNTEAFF.